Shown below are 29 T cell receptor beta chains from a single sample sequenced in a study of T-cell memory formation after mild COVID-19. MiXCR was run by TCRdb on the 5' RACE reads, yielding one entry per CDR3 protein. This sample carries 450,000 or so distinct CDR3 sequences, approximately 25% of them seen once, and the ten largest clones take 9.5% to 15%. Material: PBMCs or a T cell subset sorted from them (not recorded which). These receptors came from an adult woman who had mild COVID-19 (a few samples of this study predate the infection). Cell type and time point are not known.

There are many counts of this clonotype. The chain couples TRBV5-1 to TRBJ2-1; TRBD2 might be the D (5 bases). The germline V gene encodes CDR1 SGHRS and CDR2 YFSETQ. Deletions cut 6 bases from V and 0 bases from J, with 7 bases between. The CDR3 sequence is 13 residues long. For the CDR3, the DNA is TGCGCCAGCAACGACTACTCCTACAATGAGCAGTTCTTC. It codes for CASNDYSYNEQFF.

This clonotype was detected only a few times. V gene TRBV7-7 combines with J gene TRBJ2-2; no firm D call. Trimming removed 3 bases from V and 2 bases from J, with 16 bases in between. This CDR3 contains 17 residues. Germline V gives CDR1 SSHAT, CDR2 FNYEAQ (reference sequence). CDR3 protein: CASSLEPGPYNTGELFF. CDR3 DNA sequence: TGTGCCAGCAGCTTGGAACCGGGCCCTTATAACACCGGGGAGCTGTTTTTT.

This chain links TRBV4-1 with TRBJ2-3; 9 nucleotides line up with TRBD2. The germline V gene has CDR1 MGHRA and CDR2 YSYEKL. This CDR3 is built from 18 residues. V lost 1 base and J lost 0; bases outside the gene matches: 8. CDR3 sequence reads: CASSQGTSAGPSTDTQYF. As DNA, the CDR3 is TGCGCCAGCAGCCAAGGGACTAGCGCTGGTCCCAGCACAGATACGCAGTATTTT.

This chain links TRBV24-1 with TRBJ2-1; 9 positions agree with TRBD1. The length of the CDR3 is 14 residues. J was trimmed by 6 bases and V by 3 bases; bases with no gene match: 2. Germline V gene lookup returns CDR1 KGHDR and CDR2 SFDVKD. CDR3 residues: CATSDRTGANEQFF. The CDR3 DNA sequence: TGTGCCACCAGTGATCGGACAGGGGCCAATGAGCAGTTCTTC.

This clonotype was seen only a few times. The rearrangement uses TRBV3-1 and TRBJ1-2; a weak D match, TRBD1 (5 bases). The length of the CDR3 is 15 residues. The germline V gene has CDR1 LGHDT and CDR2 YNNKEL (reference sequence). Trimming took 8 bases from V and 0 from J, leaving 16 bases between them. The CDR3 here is CASSLSAGTNYGYTF. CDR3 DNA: TGTGCCAGCTCCCTTTCCGCAGGGACTAACTATGGCTACACCTTC. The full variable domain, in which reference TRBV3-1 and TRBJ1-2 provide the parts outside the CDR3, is DTAVSQTPKYLVTQMGNDKSIKCEQNLGHDTMYWYKQDSKKFLKIMFSYNNKELIINETVPNRFSPKSPDKAHLNLHINSLELGDSAVYFCASSLSAGTNYGYTFGSGTRLTVV.

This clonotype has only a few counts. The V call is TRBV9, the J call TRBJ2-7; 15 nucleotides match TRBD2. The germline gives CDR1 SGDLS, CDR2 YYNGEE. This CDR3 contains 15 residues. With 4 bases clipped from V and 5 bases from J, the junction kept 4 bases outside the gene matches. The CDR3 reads CASSPGTSGRNEQYF. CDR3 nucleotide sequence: TGTGCCAGCAGCCCAGGGACTAGCGGGAGGAACGAGCAGTACTTC. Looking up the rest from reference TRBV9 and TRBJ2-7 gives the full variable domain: DSGVTQTPKHLITATGQRVTLRCSPRSGDLSVYWYQQSLDQGLQFLIQYYNGEERAKGNILERFSAQQFPDLHSELNLSSLELGDSALYFCASSPGTSGRNEQYFGPGTRLTVT.

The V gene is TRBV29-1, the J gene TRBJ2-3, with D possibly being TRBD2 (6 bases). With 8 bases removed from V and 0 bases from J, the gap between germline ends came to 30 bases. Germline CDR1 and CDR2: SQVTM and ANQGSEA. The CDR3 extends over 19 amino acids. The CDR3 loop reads CSHSGEVNGVGTSTDTQYF. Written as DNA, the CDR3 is TGCAGCCATAGTGGGGAAGTTAATGGGGTCGGGACTAGCACAGATACGCAGTATTTT.

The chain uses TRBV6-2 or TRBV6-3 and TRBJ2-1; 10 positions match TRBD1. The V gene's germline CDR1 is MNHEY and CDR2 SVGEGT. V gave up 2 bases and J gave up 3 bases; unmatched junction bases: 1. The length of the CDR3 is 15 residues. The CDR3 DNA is TGTGCCAGCAGTTACGGACAGGGGGTCTACAATGAGCAGTTCTTC. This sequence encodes CASSYGQGVYNEQFF.

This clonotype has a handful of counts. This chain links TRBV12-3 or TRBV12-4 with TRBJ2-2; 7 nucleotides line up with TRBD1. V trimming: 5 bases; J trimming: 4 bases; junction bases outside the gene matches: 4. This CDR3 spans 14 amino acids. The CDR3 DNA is TGTGCCAGCAGTCCGAGGGACAGCACCGGGGAGCTGTTTTTT. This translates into CASSPRDSTGELFF.

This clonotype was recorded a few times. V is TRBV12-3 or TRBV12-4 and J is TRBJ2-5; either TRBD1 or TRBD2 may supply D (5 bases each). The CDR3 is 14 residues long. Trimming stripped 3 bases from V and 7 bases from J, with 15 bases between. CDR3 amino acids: CASSFGTAPGTQYF. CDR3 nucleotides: TGTGCCAGCAGTTTCGGGACGGCCCCGGGGACCCAGTACTTC.

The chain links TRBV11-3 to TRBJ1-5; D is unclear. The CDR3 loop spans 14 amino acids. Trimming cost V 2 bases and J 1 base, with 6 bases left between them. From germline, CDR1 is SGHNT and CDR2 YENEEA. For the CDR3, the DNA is TGTGCCAGCAGCTTATTCGGAAGCAATCAGCCCCAGCATTTT. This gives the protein CASSLFGSNQPQHF.

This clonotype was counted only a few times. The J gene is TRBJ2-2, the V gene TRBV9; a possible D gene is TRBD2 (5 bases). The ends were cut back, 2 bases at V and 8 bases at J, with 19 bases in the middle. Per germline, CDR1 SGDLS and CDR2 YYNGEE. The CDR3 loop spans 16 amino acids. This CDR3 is CASSVRVDQRVGELFF. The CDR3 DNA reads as TGTGCCAGCAGCGTCCGTGTCGACCAGAGGGTGGGGGAGCTGTTTTTT.

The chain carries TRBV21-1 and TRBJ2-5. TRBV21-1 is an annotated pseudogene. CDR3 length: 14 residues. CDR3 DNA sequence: TGTGCCAGCAGCAAAGCGGGGCAGCAAGAGACCCAGTACTTC. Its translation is CASSKAGQQETQYF.

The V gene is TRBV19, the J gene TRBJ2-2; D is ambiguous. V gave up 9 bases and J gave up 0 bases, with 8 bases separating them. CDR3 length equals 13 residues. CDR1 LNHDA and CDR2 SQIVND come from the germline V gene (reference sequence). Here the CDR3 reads CASPTTNTGELFF. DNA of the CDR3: TGTGCCAGCCCGACGACGAACACCGGGGAGCTGTTTTTT. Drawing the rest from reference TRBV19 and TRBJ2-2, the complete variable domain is DGGITQSPKYLFRKEGQNVTLSCEQNLNHDAMYWYRQDPGQGLRLIYYSQIVNDFQKGDIAEGYSVSREKKESFPLTVTSAQKNPTAFYLCASPTTNTGELFFGEGSRLTVL.

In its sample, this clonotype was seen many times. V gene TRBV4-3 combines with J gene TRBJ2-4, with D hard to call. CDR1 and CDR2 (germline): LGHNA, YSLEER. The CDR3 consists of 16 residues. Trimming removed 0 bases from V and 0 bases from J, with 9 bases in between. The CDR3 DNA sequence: TGCGCCAGCAGCCAAGAGAGGCTACTAGCCAAAAACATTCAGTACTTC. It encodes CASSQERLLAKNIQYF.

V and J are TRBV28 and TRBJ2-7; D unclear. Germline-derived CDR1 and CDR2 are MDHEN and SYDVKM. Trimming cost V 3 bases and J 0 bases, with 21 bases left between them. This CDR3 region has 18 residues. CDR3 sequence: CASSFNPSGPPSSYEQYF. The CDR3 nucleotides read TGTGCCAGCAGTTTTAATCCTAGTGGGCCCCCAAGCTCCTACGAGCAGTACTTC.

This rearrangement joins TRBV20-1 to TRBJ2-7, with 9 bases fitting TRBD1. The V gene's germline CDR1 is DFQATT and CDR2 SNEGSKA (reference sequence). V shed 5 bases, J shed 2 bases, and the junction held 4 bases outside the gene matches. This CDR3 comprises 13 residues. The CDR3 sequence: CSASRDRAYEQYF. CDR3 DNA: TGCAGTGCTTCCCGGGACAGGGCCTACGAGCAGTACTTC.

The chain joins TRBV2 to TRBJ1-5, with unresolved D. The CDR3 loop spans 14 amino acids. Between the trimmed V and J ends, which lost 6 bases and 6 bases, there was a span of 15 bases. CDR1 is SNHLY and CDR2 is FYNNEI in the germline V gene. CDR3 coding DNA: TGTGCCAGCAGCCCCCGCCCGCAGTTTCAGCCCCAGCATTTT. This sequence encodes CASSPRPQFQPQHF.

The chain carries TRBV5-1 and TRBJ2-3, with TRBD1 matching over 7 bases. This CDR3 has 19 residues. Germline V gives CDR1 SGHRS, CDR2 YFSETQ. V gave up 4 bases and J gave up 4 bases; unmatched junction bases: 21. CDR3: CASSPSGNTGQIGPDTQYF. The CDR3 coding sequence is TGCGCCAGCAGCCCGAGTGGGAATACGGGACAGATAGGACCAGATACGCAGTATTTT.

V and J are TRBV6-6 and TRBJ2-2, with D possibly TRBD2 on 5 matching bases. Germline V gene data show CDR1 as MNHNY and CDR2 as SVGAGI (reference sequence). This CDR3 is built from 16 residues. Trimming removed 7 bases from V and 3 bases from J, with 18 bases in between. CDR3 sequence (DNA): TGTGCCAGCATCCCCCTCCGCGTCGGGGACACCGGGGAGCTGTTTTTT. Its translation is CASIPLRVGDTGELFF.

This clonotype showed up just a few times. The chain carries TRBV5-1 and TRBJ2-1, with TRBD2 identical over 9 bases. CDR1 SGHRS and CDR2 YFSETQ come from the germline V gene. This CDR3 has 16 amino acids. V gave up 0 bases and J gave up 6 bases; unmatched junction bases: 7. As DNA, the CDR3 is TGCGCCAGCAGCTTGGGGATAGCGGGGGTACGCAATGAGCAGTTCTTC. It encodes CASSLGIAGVRNEQFF.

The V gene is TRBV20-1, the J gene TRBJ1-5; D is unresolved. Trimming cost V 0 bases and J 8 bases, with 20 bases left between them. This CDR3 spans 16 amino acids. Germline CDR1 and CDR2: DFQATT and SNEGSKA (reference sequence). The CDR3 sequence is CSARDEVVAGKEPQHF. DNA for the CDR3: TGCAGTGCTAGAGATGAGGTAGTTGCGGGTAAGGAGCCCCAGCATTTT.

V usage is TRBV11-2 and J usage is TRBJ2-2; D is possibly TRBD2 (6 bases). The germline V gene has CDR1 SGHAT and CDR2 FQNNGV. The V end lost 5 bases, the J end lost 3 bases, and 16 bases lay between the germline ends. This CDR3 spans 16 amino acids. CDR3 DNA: TGTGCCAGCAGCCCCGGTGGAGGGCCAGACACCGGGGAGCTGTTTTTT. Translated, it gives CASSPGGGPDTGELFF.

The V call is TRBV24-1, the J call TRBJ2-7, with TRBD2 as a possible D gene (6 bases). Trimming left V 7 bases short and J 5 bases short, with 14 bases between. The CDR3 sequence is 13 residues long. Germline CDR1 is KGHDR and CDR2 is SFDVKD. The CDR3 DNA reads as TGTGCCACCAGCCCCGGGACTCTCAACGAGCAGTACTTC. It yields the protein CATSPGTLNEQYF.

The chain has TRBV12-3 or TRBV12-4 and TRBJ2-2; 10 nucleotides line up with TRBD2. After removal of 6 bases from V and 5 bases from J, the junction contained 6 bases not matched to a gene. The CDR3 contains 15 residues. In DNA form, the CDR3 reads TGTGCCAGCAGACTAGCGGGATTTACAACCGGGGAGCTGTTTTTT. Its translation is CASRLAGFTTGELFF.

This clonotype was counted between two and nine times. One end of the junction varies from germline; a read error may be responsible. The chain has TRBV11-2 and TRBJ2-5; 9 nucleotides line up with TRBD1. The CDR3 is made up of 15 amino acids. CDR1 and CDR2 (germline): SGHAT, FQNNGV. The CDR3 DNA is TGTGCCAGCAGCGCGACCGGGACAGGGTTTCGTGGGGTACACTTC. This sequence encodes CASSATGTGFRGVHF. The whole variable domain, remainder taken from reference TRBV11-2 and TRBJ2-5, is EAGVAQSPRYKIIEKRQSVAFWCNPISGHATLYWYQQILGQGPKLLIQFQNNGVVDDSQLPKDRFSAERLKGVDSTLKIQPAKLEDSAVYLCASSATGTGFRGVHFGPGTRLLVL.

The CDR3 region has the DNA TGTGCCAGCTCACCAACTCAGGGGGGTAATTCACCCCTCCACTTT. The encoded protein is CASSPTQGGNSPLHF. The rearrangement joins TRBV18 to TRBJ1-6; TRBD1 matches 7 bases. Germline-derived CDR1 and CDR2 are KGHSH and LQKENI. The CDR3 runs 15 residues. V dropped 2 bases and J dropped 6; count of bases not matched to a gene: 4.

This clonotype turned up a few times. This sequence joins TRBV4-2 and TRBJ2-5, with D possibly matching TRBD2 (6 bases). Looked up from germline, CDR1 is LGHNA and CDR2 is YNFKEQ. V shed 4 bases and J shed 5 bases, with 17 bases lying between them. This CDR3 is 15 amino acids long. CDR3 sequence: CASSPTGLLGETQYF. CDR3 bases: TGTGCCAGCAGCCCCACTGGACTATTAGGGGAGACCCAGTACTTC.

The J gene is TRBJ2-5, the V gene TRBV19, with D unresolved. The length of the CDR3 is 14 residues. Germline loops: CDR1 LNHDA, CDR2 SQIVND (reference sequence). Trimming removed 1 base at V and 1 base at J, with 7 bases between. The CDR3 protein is CASSIVGIQETQYF. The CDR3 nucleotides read TGTGCCAGTAGTATAGTGGGAATCCAAGAGACCCAGTACTTC. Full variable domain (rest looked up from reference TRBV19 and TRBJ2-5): DGGITQSPKYLFRKEGQNVTLSCEQNLNHDAMYWYRQDPGQGLRLIYYSQIVNDFQKGDIAEGYSVSREKKESFPLTVTSAQKNPTAFYLCASSIVGIQETQYFGPGTRLLVL.